These T cell receptor beta chains were read from a single sample in a study of CD8+ T cells in alopecia areata. The repertoire was sequenced with immunoSEQ multiplex PCR; TCRdb's copy has only in-frame clones and lacks some. The sample yields 210,000 or so clones, roughly 66% seen once. Sequencing was performed on CD4+ T cells sorted from blood, taken around week 46, from a patient treated with tofacitinib. The source of these receptors is a human donor with alopecia areata. CDR3s include the opening cysteine and the closing phenylalanine or tryptophan. Each record gives: V gene, J gene, CDR3 protein.

V gene: TRBV29-1; J gene: TRBJ1-2; CDR3 protein: CSAATGNYGYTF
V gene: TRBV5-1; J gene: TRBJ2-5; CDR3 protein: CASSLAMERGETQYF
V gene: TRBV4-3; J gene: TRBJ2-2; CDR3 protein: CASSQEEGVAGELFF
V gene: TRBV5-1; J gene: TRBJ1-1; CDR3 protein: CASRPDVGNTEAFF
V gene: TRBV9; J gene: TRBJ2-2; CDR3 protein: CASSVGRDRVNGELFF
V gene: TRBV7-2; J gene: TRBJ1-2; CDR3 protein: CASSSFFRASSYGYTF
V gene: TRBV29-1; J gene: TRBJ2-2; CDR3 protein: CSVPSGGHNTGELFF
V gene: TRBV29-1; J gene: TRBJ2-5; CDR3 protein: CSAQEQGFQETQYF
V gene: TRBV29-1; J gene: TRBJ2-3; CDR3 protein: CSAADSSGSSDTQYF
V gene: TRBV25-1; J gene: TRBJ2-6; CDR3 protein: CASSETGANVLTF
V gene: TRBV6-5; J gene: TRBJ2-7; CDR3 protein: CASRLDARGIEQYF
V gene: TRBV2; J gene: TRBJ1-1; CDR3 protein: CASSNINTEAFF
V gene: TRBV7-2; J gene: TRBJ2-7; CDR3 protein: CASSLSGYEQYF
V gene: TRBV29-1; J gene: TRBJ1-2; CDR3 protein: CSVGGNNGYTF
V gene: TRBV11-2; J gene: TRBJ1-1; CDR3 protein: CASSLDMNTEAFF
V gene: TRBV7-8; J gene: TRBJ2-1; CDR3 protein: CASSLMGGHEQFF
V gene: TRBV10-3; J gene: TRBJ2-5; CDR3 protein: CAITGTPGETQYF
V gene: TRBV30; J gene: TRBJ2-7; CDR3 protein: CAWSVPHRSHEQYF
V gene: TRBV7-2; J gene: TRBJ2-5; CDR3 protein: CASSLGAGGRWETQYF
V gene: TRBV29-1; J gene: TRBJ1-5; CDR3 protein: CSDRTLLGVGNSNQPQHF
V gene: TRBV11-2; J gene: TRBJ1-6; CDR3 protein: CASSYRRSGGSYNSPLHF
V gene: TRBV25-1; J gene: TRBJ2-7; CDR3 protein: CASSGGIDYEQYF
V gene: TRBV19; J gene: TRBJ1-2; CDR3 protein: CASIPGQGRPNYGYTF
V gene: TRBV11-2; J gene: TRBJ1-6; CDR3 protein: CASSLVGSPLHF
V gene: TRBV5-1; J gene: TRBJ2-3; CDR3 protein: CASSLGGTDTQYF
V gene: TRBV29-1; J gene: TRBJ1-2; CDR3 protein: CSVEVPRGASNYGYTF
V gene: TRBV12-5; J gene: TRBJ1-5; CDR3 protein: CASGKGGENQPQHF
V gene: TRBV28; J gene: TRBJ1-2; CDR3 protein: CASSRTGAADTF
V gene: TRBV29-1; J gene: TRBJ2-3; CDR3 protein: CSGNGADTQYF
V gene: TRBV12-5; J gene: TRBJ2-7; CDR3 protein: CASGLYPVNEQYF
V gene: TRBV15; J gene: TRBJ2-3; CDR3 protein: CATSREGLTDTQYF
V gene: TRBV30; J gene: TRBJ1-1; CDR3 protein: CAHTGLPRAFF
V gene: TRBV6-5; J gene: TRBJ2-4; CDR3 protein: CASSPTSGKNIQYF
V gene: TRBV27; J gene: TRBJ2-6; CDR3 protein: CASSSSGSGANVLTF
V gene: TRBV14; J gene: TRBJ1-2; CDR3 protein: CASSQDLRQSGYTF
V gene: TRBV7-2; J gene: TRBJ2-1; CDR3 protein: CASSLGLAGGREQFF
V gene: TRBV23-1; J gene: TRBJ1-2; CDR3 protein: CASSTDLDSQAF
V gene: TRBV30; J gene: TRBJ1-1; CDR3 protein: CAWSQTLNTEAFF
V gene: TRBV30; J gene: TRBJ1-4; CDR3 protein: CAWSVSGGAATNEKLFF
V gene: TRBV5-1; J gene: TRBJ2-7; CDR3 protein: CASSWKGQGYEQCF
V gene: TRBV11-2; J gene: TRBJ2-3; CDR3 protein: CASSLSLGTDTQYF
V gene: TRBV7-8; J gene: TRBJ1-5; CDR3 protein: CASSSGQGPFNQPQHF
V gene: TRBV29-1; J gene: TRBJ1-5; CDR3 protein: CSVVVQGQGFDQPQHF
V gene: TRBV7-2; J gene: TRBJ2-5; CDR3 protein: CASSPQTTGRETQYF
V gene: TRBV29-1; J gene: TRBJ1-1; CDR3 protein: CSATGRDNTEAFF
V gene: TRBV30; J gene: TRBJ1-6; CDR3 protein: CAWSEDSGKNSPLHF
V gene: TRBV11-2; J gene: TRBJ2-7; CDR3 protein: CASSLGGRDRSF
V gene: TRBV4-1; J gene: TRBJ2-4; CDR3 protein: CASSPRQGAKAKNIQYF